One sample yielded the 4 T cell receptor beta chains listed below, sequenced in a study of blood T cells in healthy people across ages. The use of a sample-barcoded 5' primer and a J-beta primer mix characterized a second PCR of about 6 to 11 cycles. MiXCR was run by TCRdb on the 5' RACE reads, yielding one entry per CDR3 protein. The table records about 2 million distinct CDR3 sequences, approximately 50% of them present only once. Sequenced material: blood. The receptors derive from a woman in her 40s in good health.

This rearrangement joins TRBV6-2 or TRBV6-3 to TRBJ2-4; D remains ambiguous. The DNA end favors TRBJ2-7, so the J call may be wrong. The germline gives CDR1 MNHEY, CDR2 SVGEGT. The CDR3 runs to 13 residues. The CDR3, as DNA: TGTGCCGGCATAGGTCCCTTATCCTACGAGCAGTACTTC. Translation: CAGIGPLSYEQYF.

The chain joins TRBV25-1 to TRBJ1-5; D call uncertain. Trimming cost V 4 bases and J 1 base, with 8 bases left between them. The germline gives CDR1 MGHDK, CDR2 SYGVNS. This CDR3 contains 14 residues. DNA of the CDR3: TGTGCCAGCAGTGGGTTGGACAGCAATCAGCCCCAGCATTTT. This encodes CASSGLDSNQPQHF.

J is TRBJ2-3 and V is TRBV27; 9 bases agree with TRBD2. The CDR3 sequence is 15 residues long. Germline-derived CDR1 and CDR2 are MNHEY and SMNVEV (reference sequence). With 4 bases clipped from V and 7 bases from J, the junction kept 9 bases outside the gene matches. The CDR3 loop reads CASSSGLAGMNTQYF. CDR3 coding DNA: TGTGCCAGCAGTTCAGGTCTAGCGGGGATGAATACGCAGTATTTT.

The rearrangement joins TRBV25-1 to TRBJ2-3; D might be TRBD1 (6 bases). This CDR3 is built from 19 residues. The germline V and J ends were trimmed by 5 bases and 0 bases, with 24 bases remaining between them. CDR1 and CDR2 (germline): MGHDK, SYGVNS. The DNA for the CDR3 is TGTGCCAGCAGTTTTGATCTCCTCCACAGGGACCCTAGCACAGATACGCAGTATTTT. Translation gives CASSFDLLHRDPSTDTQYF.